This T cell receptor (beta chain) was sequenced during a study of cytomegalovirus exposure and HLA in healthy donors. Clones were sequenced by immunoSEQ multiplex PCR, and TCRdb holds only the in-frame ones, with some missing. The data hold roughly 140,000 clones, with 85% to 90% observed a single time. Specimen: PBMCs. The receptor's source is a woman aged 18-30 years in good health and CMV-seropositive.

CDR3 sequence reads: CASSYSGATMNTEAFF. CDR3 bases: TGTGCCAGCAGTTACTCTGGGGCCACGATGAACACTGAAGCTTTCTTT. The chain uses TRBV6-5 and TRBJ1-1, with D possibly matching TRBD1 (5 bases). Germline V lookup: CDR1 MNHEY, CDR2 SVGAGI. Trimming took 0 bases from V and 0 from J, leaving 11 bases between them. The CDR3 covers 16 residues.